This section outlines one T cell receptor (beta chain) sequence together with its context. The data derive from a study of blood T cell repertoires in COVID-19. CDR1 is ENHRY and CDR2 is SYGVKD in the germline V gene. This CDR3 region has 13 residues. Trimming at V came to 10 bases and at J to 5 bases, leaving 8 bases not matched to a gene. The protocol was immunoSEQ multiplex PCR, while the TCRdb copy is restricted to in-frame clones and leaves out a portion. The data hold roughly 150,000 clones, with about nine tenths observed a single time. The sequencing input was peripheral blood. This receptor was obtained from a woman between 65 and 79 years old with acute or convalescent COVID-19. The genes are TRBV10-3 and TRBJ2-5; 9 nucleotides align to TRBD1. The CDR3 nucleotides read TGTGCCAGCCGGGGACAGGGTGGGGAGACCCAGTACTTC. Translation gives CASRGQGGETQYF.